One sample yielded the 28 T cell receptor beta chains listed below, sequenced in a study of blood T cell repertoires in COVID-19. The method was immunoSEQ multiplex PCR; TCRdb's version includes in-frame clones alone and lacks a portion of them. The repertoire consists of about 8,000 clones, with roughly four fifths occurring once and the leading ten covering approximately 30%. What was sequenced was peripheral blood. All receptors come from a human donor in a cohort sampled during active COVID-19.

The chain joins TRBV6-5 to TRBJ2-1; D is ambiguous. Germline V gene data show CDR1 as MNHEY and CDR2 as SVGAGI. This CDR3 comprises 13 residues. Trimming took 7 bases from V and 1 from J, leaving 8 bases between them. The CDR3 DNA is TGTGCCAGCAAGGAGCCTTCCTACAATGAGCAGTTCTTC. Translation: CASKEPSYNEQFF.

The chain links TRBV11-2 to TRBJ2-1, with 13 bases identical to TRBD2. Trimming cost V 7 bases and J 6 bases; bases outside gene matches: 6. Germline V CDR1 and CDR2: SGHAT, FQNNGV. The CDR3 has 15 amino acids. In DNA form, the CDR3 reads TGTGCCAGCACCACTACTAGCGGGAGGGGCAATGAGCAGTTCTTC. This translates into CASTTTSGRGNEQFF. The whole variable domain, remainder taken from reference TRBV11-2 and TRBJ2-1, is EAGVAQSPRYKIIEKRQSVAFWCNPISGHATLYWYQQILGQGPKLLIQFQNNGVVDDSQLPKDRFSAERLKGVDSTLKIQPAKLEDSAVYLCASTTTSGRGNEQFFGPGTRLTVL.

The chain carries TRBV5-1 and TRBJ2-5, with D unresolved. The V gene's germline CDR1 is SGHRS and CDR2 YFSETQ. V dropped 0 bases and J dropped 2 bases, with 5 bases sitting between them. The CDR3 extends over 13 amino acids. The DNA for the CDR3 is TGCGCCAGCAGCTTGGTCAATCAAGAGACCCAGTACTTC. Protein sequence: CASSLVNQETQYF.

The chain couples TRBV7-2 to TRBJ2-7, with a weak D call TRBD2 (6 bases). This CDR3 is 15 amino acids long. Germline CDR1 reads SGHTA; CDR2 reads FQGNSA. Trimming left V 3 bases short and J 1 base short, with 13 bases between. The CDR3 protein is CASSFDGGRSYEQYF. The CDR3 DNA is TGTGCCAGCAGCTTTGACGGGGGTCGGTCCTACGAGCAGTACTTC. Full variable domain (rest looked up from reference TRBV7-2 and TRBJ2-7): GAGVSQSPSNKVTEKGKDVELRCDPISGHTALYWYRQSLGQGLEFLIYFQGNSAPDKSGLPSDRFSAERTGGSVSTLTIQRTQQEDSAVYLCASSFDGGRSYEQYFGPGTRLTVT.

The rearrangement joins TRBV18 to TRBJ2-1; 8 bases agree with TRBD2. The CDR3 runs 13 residues. CDR1 is KGHSH and CDR2 is LQKENI in the germline V gene. The ends lost 8 bases at V and 8 bases at J; junction bases unmatched: 8. The CDR3 nucleotides read TGTGCCAGCCTCCCGGGGGGGCCAGATGAGCAGTTCTTC. Translation: CASLPGGPDEQFF.

The chain combines TRBV4-3 with TRBJ1-4; D might be TRBD1 (5 bases). V was shortened by 3 bases and J by 7 bases, with 15 bases between the two germline ends. Germline V gene lookup returns CDR1 LGHNA and CDR2 YSLEER. CDR3 length: 15 amino acids. CDR3 amino acids: CASSQHRGILEKLFF. CDR3 coding DNA: TGCGCCAGCAGCCAGCACCGGGGGATTCTTGAAAAACTGTTTTTT.

This clone appeared a single time. This rearrangement joins TRBV19 to TRBJ2-6; maybe TRBD1 (8 bases). The V gene's germline CDR1 is LNHDA and CDR2 SQIVND (reference sequence). Trimming pared 6 bases from V and 0 bases from J, leaving 15 bases between. CDR3 length: 17 residues. CDR3 loop: CASRQRDRSSGANVLTF. For the CDR3, the DNA is TGTGCCAGTAGGCAGCGGGACAGGAGCTCTGGGGCCAACGTCCTGACTTTC.

This chain connects TRBV15 to TRBJ1-1; TRBD1 aligns across 8 bases. The CDR3 length is 14 residues. Germline loops: CDR1 LNHNV, CDR2 YYDKDF (reference sequence). V lost 3 bases and J lost 4; bases outside the gene matches: 4. CDR3 bases: TGTGCCACCAGCAGGACAGGGGAGGTCACTGAAGCTTTCTTT. This translates into CATSRTGEVTEAFF.

V and J are TRBV4-3 and TRBJ2-2, with TRBD2 as a possible D gene (6 bases). The CDR3 consists of 19 residues. In germline, CDR1 is LGHNA, CDR2 YSLEER. The germline V and J ends were trimmed by 0 bases and 2 bases, with 19 bases remaining between them. CDR3 DNA sequence: TGCGCCAGCAGCCAAGATCGGACTACCTCGGGGTATAACACCGGGGAGCTGTTTTTT. Amino acid sequence: CASSQDRTTSGYNTGELFF.

The table lists this clone with a few counts. The chain employs TRBV9 and TRBJ2-5, with TRBD1 matching 9 bases. Trimming took 2 bases from V and 5 from J; bases not matched to a gene: 4. CDR3 size: 14 residues. CDR1 is SGDLS, CDR2 YYNGEE, per germline. The CDR3 is CASSVLGQGETQYF. In nucleotides, the CDR3 is TGTGCCAGCAGCGTTTTGGGACAGGGCGAGACCCAGTACTTC. Together with reference TRBV9 and TRBJ2-5, the CDR3 gives the full variable domain: DSGVTQTPKHLITATGQRVTLRCSPRSGDLSVYWYQQSLDQGLQFLIQYYNGEERAKGNILERFSAQQFPDLHSELNLSSLELGDSALYFCASSVLGQGETQYFGPGTRLLVL.

This clone was seen only once. The V and J genes are TRBV4-2 and TRBJ2-1; D gene unclear. Germline loops: CDR1 LGHNA, CDR2 YNFKEQ. The CDR3 runs to 15 residues. With 0 bases removed from V and 0 bases from J, the gap between germline ends came to 6 bases. The CDR3 DNA reads TGTGCCAGCAGCCAAGATTCGGGCTCCTACAATGAGCAGTTCTTC. It is translated as CASSQDSGSYNEQFF.

The V call is TRBV14, the J call TRBJ2-1; 11 bases align to TRBD2. CDR1 and CDR2 (germline): SGHDN, FVKESK. The CDR3 extends over 16 amino acids. Trimming removed 4 bases from V and 6 bases from J; junction bases left unmatched: 8. DNA of the CDR3: TGTGCCAGCAGCCCCGGTAGCGGGAGGGCCCGCAATGAGCAGTTCTTC. Protein sequence: CASSPGSGRARNEQFF.

This clone was seen a single time. The V and J genes are TRBV12-3 or TRBV12-4 and TRBJ2-1, with a tentative D call TRBD2 (6 bases). Trimming cost V 6 bases and J 4 bases, with 7 bases left between them. The CDR3 length is 12 residues. Written as DNA, the CDR3 is TGTGCCAGCAGCGCGGGATACAATGAGCAGTTCTTC. Protein product: CASSAGYNEQFF.

J is TRBJ1-2 and V is TRBV6-6, with 9 bases fitting TRBD1. The V and J ends lost 5 bases and 5 bases, in that order; junction bases with no gene match: 15. CDR3 length: 17 amino acids. The germline V gene encodes CDR1 MNHNY and CDR2 SVGAGI (reference sequence). The CDR3 here is CASSHLLDRGKGYGYTF. In nucleotides, the CDR3 is TGTGCCAGCAGTCACCTCCTGGACAGGGGAAAAGGGTATGGCTACACCTTC.

The chain uses TRBV12-3 or TRBV12-4 and TRBJ1-1; D is unresolved. This CDR3 has 13 amino acids. Trimming removed 4 bases at V and 1 base at J, with 7 bases between. DNA of the CDR3: TGTGCCAGCAGTTGGCAGGCGAACACTGAAGCTTTCTTT. Protein sequence: CASSWQANTEAFF.

This clone was seen once. This chain links TRBV20-1 with TRBJ1-4; TRBD1 aligns across 10 bases. Trimming removed 5 bases from V and 8 bases from J; junction bases left unmatched: 8. CDR1 is DFQATT, CDR2 SNEGSKA, per germline (reference sequence). The CDR3 runs 14 residues. The CDR3 loop reads CSAGGTGDREKLFF. CDR3 DNA: TGCAGTGCTGGTGGGACAGGGGACCGGGAAAAACTGTTTTTT.

The rearrangement links TRBV2 to TRBJ2-7; no clear D gene. The germline V and J ends were trimmed by 0 bases and 2 bases, with 11 bases remaining between them. The CDR3 has 15 residues. Germline V CDR1 and CDR2: SNHLY, FYNNEI. The CDR3 DNA is TGTGCCAGCAGTGAAGCGCACCCAGAGGCCTACGAGCAGTACGTC. Amino acids: CASSEAHPEAYEQYV.

The rearrangement uses TRBV12-1 and TRBJ2-7; TRBD2, as called in the table, went unchecked against the DNA. TRBV12-1 constitutes a pseudogene. This CDR3 spans 15 amino acids. The CDR3 nucleotides are TGTGCCAGCAGCTTTCGCCTAGCGGGATTTCGGGAGCAGTACGTC. It yields the protein CASSFRLAGFREQYV.

The rearrangement joins TRBV5-3 to TRBJ2-3, with D unclear. TRBV5-3 qualifies as an ORF whose function is uncertain. The CDR3 loop spans 13 amino acids. Deletions cut 1 base from V and 3 bases from J, with 6 bases between. CDR3 residues: CARSLIATDTQYF. The CDR3 DNA sequence: TGTGCCAGAAGCTTGATAGCTACAGATACGCAGTATTTT.

The chain carries TRBV4-1 and TRBJ2-5; 13 nucleotides align to TRBD2. The junction had 6 bases not matched to a gene; V was cut back by 0 bases and J by 5 bases. Per the germline V gene, CDR1 is MGHRA and CDR2 is YSYEKL. The CDR3 spans 17 residues. The CDR3 protein is CASSQDRTSGSQETQYF. The CDR3 nucleotides read TGCGCCAGCAGCCAAGATCGGACTAGCGGGAGTCAGGAGACCCAGTACTTC.

The chain has TRBV9 and TRBJ2-2; 7 positions match TRBD2. Germline CDR1 SGDLS, CDR2 YYNGEE. This CDR3 spans 16 amino acids. The V gene end was trimmed by 1 base and the J gene end by 7 bases; junction bases not matched to a gene: 10. The CDR3 reads CASSVSSGAGNGELFF. CDR3 coding DNA: TGTGCCAGCAGCGTATCAAGCGGGGCAGGGAACGGGGAGCTGTTTTTT.

This sequence joins TRBV6-6 and TRBJ2-3; 7 bases fit TRBD1. The CDR3 is made up of 15 amino acids. The germline V gene encodes CDR1 MNHNY and CDR2 SVGAGI (reference sequence). The ends lost 8 bases at V and 0 bases at J; junction bases unmatched: 8. The CDR3 loop is CASLRQGGSTDTQYF. DNA for the CDR3: TGTGCCAGCTTGAGACAGGGCGGCAGCACAGATACGCAGTATTTT.

This clone was counted between two and nine times. The J gene is TRBJ2-1, the V gene TRBV7-8; 8 bases map to TRBD2. The J segment lost 4 bases and the V segment lost 1 base, leaving 3 bases of the junction unmatched. The CDR3 has 15 amino acids. The germline V gene has CDR1 SGHVS and CDR2 FQNEAQ. Here the CDR3 DNA reads TGTGCCAGCAGCTTAGAAGCGGGGGCTTACAATGAGCAGTTCTTC. Protein sequence: CASSLEAGAYNEQFF.

The gene calls are TRBV5-4 and TRBJ2-5, with 8 positions matching TRBD2. This CDR3 has 14 amino acids. V trimming: 3 bases; J trimming: 1 base; junction bases outside the gene matches: 2. From germline, CDR1 is SGHNT and CDR2 YYREEE (reference sequence). The CDR3 region has the DNA TGTGCCAGCAGCTCCGCGGGGGGCCAAGAGACCCAGTACTTC. Translated, it gives CASSSAGGQETQYF.

The chain employs TRBV30 and TRBJ1-3; D may be TRBD1 (6 bases). Germline V gene lookup returns CDR1 GTSNPN and CDR2 SVGIG (reference sequence). The CDR3 runs 13 residues. Trimming removed 6 bases at V and 2 bases at J, with 11 bases between. DNA for the CDR3: TGTGCCTGTGACTACAGGGCTGGAAACACCATATATTTT. Translating it yields CACDYRAGNTIYF.

The chain carries TRBV28 and TRBJ2-3; D perhaps matches TRBD1 (5 bases). CDR3 length equals 13 residues. From germline, CDR1 is MDHEN and CDR2 SYDVKM. V gave up 6 bases and J gave up 4 bases, with 11 bases separating them. In nucleotides, the CDR3 is TGTGCCAGCAGCAATCAGGGATCAGATACGCAGTATTTT. It codes for CASSNQGSDTQYF.

The rearrangement joins TRBV7-2 to TRBJ1-1; 12 bases agree with TRBD1. The germline V gene encodes CDR1 SGHTA and CDR2 FQGNSA. The CDR3 has 16 residues. V lost 5 bases to trimming and J lost 3 bases; unmatched junction nucleotides: 7. Here the CDR3 DNA reads TGTGCCAGCAGCATACCGGGACAGGGGGCGTACACTGAAGCTTTCTTT. It encodes CASSIPGQGAYTEAFF.

The chain uses TRBV5-1 and TRBJ2-5, with D unclear. There are 14 residues in the CDR3. Trimming left V 0 bases short and J 2 bases short, with 8 bases between. Germline lookup yields CDR1 SGHRS and CDR2 YFSETQ. The CDR3, as DNA: TGCGCCAGCAGCTTGGGAGCGACTCAAGAGACCCAGTACTTC. Its translation: CASSLGATQETQYF. Based on the CDR3 plus reference TRBV5-1 and TRBJ2-5, the full variable domain is KAGVTQTPRYLIKTRGQQVTLSCSPISGHRSVSWYQQTPGQGLQFLFEYFSETQRNKGNFPGRFSGRQFSNSRSEMNVSTLELGDSALYLCASSLGATQETQYFGPGTRLLVL.